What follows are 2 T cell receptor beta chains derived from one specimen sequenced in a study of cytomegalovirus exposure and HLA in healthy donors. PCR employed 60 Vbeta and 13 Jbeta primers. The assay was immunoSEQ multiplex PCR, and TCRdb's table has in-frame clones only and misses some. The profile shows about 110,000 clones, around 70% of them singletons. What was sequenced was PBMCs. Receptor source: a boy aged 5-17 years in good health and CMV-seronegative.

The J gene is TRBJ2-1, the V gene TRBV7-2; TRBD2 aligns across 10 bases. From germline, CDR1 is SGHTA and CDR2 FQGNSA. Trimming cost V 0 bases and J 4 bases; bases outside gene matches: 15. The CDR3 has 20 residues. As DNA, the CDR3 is TGTGCCAGCAGCTTAGCAGGCAAAGGGGTCCTAGCGGGAGTTTACAATGAGCAGTTCTTC. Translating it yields CASSLAGKGVLAGVYNEQFF. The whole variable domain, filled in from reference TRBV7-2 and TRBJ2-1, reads GAGVSQSPSNKVTEKGKDVELRCDPISGHTALYWYRQSLGQGLEFLIYFQGNSAPDKSGLPSDRFSAERTGGSVSTLTIQRTQQEDSAVYLCASSLAGKGVLAGVYNEQFFGPGTRLTVL.

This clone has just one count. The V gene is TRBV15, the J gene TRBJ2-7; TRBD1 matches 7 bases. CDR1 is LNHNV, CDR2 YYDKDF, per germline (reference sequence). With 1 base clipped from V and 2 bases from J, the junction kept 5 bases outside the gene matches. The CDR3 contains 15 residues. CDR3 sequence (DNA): TGTGCCACCAGCAGAGCCCTACAGGGGACCTACGAGCAGTACTTC. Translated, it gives CATSRALQGTYEQYF.